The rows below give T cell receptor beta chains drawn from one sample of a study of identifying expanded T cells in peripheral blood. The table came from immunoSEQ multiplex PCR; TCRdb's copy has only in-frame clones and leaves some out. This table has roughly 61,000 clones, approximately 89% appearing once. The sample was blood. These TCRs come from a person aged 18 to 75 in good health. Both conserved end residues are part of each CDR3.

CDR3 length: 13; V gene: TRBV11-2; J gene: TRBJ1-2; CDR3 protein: CASSTGQFYGYTF
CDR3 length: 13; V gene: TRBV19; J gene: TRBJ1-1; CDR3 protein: CASSHPGGAEAFF
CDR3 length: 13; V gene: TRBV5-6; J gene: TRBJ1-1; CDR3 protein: CASSLWLNTEAFF
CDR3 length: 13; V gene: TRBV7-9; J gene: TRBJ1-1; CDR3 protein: CASLGQMNTEAFF
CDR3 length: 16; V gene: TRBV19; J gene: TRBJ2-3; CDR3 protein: CATNPGTSGGGDTQYF
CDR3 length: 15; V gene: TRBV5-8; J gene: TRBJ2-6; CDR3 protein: CASSYGNSGANVLTF
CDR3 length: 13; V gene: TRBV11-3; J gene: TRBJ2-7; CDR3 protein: CASSFGDLYEQYF
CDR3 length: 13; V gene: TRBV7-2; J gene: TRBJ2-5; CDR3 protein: CASSFKGRETQYF
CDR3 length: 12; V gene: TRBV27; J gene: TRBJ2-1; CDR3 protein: CATRTNYNEQFF
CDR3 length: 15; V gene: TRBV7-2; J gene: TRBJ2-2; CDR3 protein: CASSRPMANTGELFF
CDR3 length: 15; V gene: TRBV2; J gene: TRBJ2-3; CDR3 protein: CASSRLAGYTDTQYF
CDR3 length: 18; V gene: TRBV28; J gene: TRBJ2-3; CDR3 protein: CASSSIIRTSGSTDTQYF
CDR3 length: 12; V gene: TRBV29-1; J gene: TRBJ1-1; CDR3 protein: CSVVWDRAEAFF
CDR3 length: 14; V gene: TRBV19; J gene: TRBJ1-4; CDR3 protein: CASSMTGAYEKLFF
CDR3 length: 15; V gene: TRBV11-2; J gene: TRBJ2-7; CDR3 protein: CASSAPSGGAYEQYF
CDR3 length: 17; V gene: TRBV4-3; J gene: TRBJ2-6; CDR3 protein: CASSQEISSSGANVLTF
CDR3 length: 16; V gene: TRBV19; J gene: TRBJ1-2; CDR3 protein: CASRSQGTGAGYGYTF
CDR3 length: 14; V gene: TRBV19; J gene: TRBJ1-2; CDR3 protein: CASTNRGGDYGYTF
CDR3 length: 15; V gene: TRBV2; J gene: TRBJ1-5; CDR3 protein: CASSVWTDSNQPQHF
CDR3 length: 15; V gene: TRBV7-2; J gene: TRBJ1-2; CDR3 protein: CASSLAGLTSYGYTF
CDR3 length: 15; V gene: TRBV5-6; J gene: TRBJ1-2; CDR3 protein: CASSLLGESGYGYTF
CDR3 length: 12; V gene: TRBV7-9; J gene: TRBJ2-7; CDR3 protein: CASSLQGYEQYF
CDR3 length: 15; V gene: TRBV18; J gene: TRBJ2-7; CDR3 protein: CASSPTGGSSYEQYF
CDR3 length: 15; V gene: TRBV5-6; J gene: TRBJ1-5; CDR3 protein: CASSLGGSLNQPQHF
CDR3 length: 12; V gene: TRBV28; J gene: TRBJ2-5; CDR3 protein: CASSLWQETQYF
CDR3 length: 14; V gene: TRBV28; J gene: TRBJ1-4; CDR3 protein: CASKRPDRNEKLFF
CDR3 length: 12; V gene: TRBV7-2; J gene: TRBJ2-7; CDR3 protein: CASSSSSYEQYF
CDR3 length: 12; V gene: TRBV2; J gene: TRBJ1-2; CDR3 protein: CASSEGRYGYTF
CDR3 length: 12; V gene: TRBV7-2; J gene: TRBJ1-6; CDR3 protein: CASSLGRSPLHF
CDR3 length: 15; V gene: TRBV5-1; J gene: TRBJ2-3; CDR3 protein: CASSLELGSTDTQYF
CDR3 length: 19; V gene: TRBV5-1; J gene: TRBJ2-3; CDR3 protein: CASSLAGTSGGPSTDTQYF
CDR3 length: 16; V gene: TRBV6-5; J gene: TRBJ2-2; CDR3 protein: CASSSLRAGGSGELFF
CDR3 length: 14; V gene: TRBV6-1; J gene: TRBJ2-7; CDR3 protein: CASSEYGSGYEQYF
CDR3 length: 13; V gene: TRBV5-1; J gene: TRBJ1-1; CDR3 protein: CASSLGEGAGAFF
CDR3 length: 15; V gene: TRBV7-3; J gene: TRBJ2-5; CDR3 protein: CASSLMGGIQETQYF
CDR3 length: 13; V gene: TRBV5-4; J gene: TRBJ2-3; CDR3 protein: CASSSYGTDTQYF
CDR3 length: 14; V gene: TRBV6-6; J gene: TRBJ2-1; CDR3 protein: CASTFRGPAGEQFF
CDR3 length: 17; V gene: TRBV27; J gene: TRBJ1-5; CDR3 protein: CASSLLGAGTRNQPQHF
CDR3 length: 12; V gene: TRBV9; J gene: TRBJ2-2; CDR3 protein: CASSVVTGELFF
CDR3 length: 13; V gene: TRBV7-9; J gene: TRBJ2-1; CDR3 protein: CASSFNLRDEQFF
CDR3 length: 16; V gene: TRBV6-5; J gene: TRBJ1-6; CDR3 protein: CASSYGTVRGRSPLHF
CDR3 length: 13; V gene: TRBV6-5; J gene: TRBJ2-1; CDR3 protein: CASMVTLDNEQFF
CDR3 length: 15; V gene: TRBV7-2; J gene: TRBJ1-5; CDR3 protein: CASSLDGGGNQPQHF
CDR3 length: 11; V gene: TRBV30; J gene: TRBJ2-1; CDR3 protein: CAWSESNEQFF
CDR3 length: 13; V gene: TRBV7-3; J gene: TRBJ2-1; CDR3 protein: CASSLISASEQFF
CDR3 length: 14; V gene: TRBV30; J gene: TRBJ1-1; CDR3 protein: CAWSVTRRDTEAFF
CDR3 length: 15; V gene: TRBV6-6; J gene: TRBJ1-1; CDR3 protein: CASSSTTGWDTEAFF
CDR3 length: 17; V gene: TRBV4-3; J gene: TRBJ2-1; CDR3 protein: CASSQRFGQKEYNEQFF
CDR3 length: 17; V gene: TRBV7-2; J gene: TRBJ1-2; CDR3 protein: CASSLDGVSRWNYGYTF
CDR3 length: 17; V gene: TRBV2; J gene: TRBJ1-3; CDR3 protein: CASSDLARDLLGNTIYF
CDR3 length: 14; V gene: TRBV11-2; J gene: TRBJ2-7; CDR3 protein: CASSLHGESYEQYF
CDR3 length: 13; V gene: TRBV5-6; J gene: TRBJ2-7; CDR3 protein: CASAGGAAYEQYF